This paragraph covers one T cell receptor (beta chain) sequence. The data originate from a study of T cells in tumors and immune-related adverse events. The repertoire was sequenced with immunoSEQ multiplex PCR; TCRdb's copy has only in-frame clones and lacks some. This table holds a few thousand clones, roughly four fifths found once. Germline CDR1 is SGHKS and CDR2 is YYEKEE (reference sequence). Trimming shortened V by 5 bases and J by 0 bases, and 11 bases separated the two germline ends. The CDR3 runs to 15 residues. The V and J genes are TRBV5-5 and TRBJ1-4, with a weak D call TRBD1 (5 bases). The TCR originated in a female donor with metastatic renal cell carcinoma. The sequencing used skin tissue, collected from a patient treated with anti-PD-1 therapy. CDR3 sequence: CASSTTGPTNEKLFF. The CDR3 coding sequence is TGTGCCAGCAGTACAACAGGTCCAACTAATGAAAAACTGTTTTTT.